Below, 20 T cell receptor beta chains from the same sample are listed, as sequenced in a study of shared clonotypes between healthy human individuals (TCRdb year 2020). To prepare the library, the immunoSEQ multiplex PCR assay was applied. This is the immuneACCESS table as TCRdb keeps it, with only in-frame sequences that have V and J called. A part of the clones is gone; compared with another copy, unresolved V genes explain less than half, and the rest is unexplained. Within this sample are 450,000 to 500,000 clones, with more than 75% of them counted one time only. In total, the top ten clones hold around 13% of the sample. The sample comprised PBMCs. Receptors originate from a woman in her 40s in good health. Some clones in this sample may be carry-over from other donors' samples.

The J gene is TRBJ2-2, the V gene TRBV7-8; D is perhaps TRBD2 (5 bases). The germline V and J ends were trimmed by 2 bases and 5 bases, with 12 bases remaining between them. CDR3 length: 15 amino acids. Germline V gives CDR1 SGHVS, CDR2 FQNEAQ. This CDR3 reads CASSLRLGGTGELFF. The CDR3 nucleotides are TGTGCCAGCAGCTTAAGGCTTGGCGGGACCGGGGAGCTGTTTTTT.

The chain recombines TRBV6-4 with TRBJ2-1; no reliable D call. V was shortened by 6 bases and J by 5 bases, with 17 bases between the two germline ends. CDR3 size: 15 residues. In germline, CDR1 is MRHNA, CDR2 SNTAGT. CDR3 sequence reads: CASRPSSASHNEQFF. The DNA for the CDR3 is TGTGCCAGCAGGCCCTCTTCCGCATCCCACAATGAGCAGTTCTTC.

J is TRBJ2-1 and V is TRBV4-1; TRBD1 might be the D (5 bases). V was shortened by 0 bases and J by 6 bases, with 15 bases between the two germline ends. This CDR3 has 16 residues. CDR1 and CDR2 (germline): MGHRA, YSYEKL. CDR3 sequence: CASSQDRSRAINEQFF. The CDR3 nucleotides are TGCGCCAGCAGCCAAGATCGATCCAGGGCAATCAATGAGCAGTTCTTC.

The CDR3 DNA is TGTGCCACCTACAGCGATACTAGCACAGATACGCAGTATTTT. It yields the protein CATYSDTSTDTQYF. J is TRBJ2-3 and V is TRBV2; no clear D. Per the germline V gene, CDR1 is SNHLY and CDR2 is FYNNEI. V lost 10 bases and J lost 0, with 14 bases in between. This CDR3 is built from 14 residues.

Comment on this clone: Mismatch with germline at one junction end may stem from a read error. The chain joins TRBV7-7 to TRBJ2-2; a possible D gene is TRBD2 (6 bases). CDR3 length: 15 residues. Germline V lookup: CDR1 SSHAT, CDR2 FNYEAQ (reference sequence). The CDR3: CASSSSSVRTGELFF. Here the CDR3 DNA reads TGTGCTAGCAGCTCATCTAGCGTTCGCACCGGGGAGCTGTTTTTT. The full variable domain, its missing parts supplied by reference TRBV7-7 and TRBJ2-2, is GAGVSQSPRYKVTKRGQDVTLRCDPISSHATLYWYQQALGQGPEFLTYFNYEAQPDKSGLPSDRFSAERPEGSISTLTIQRTEQRDSAMYRCASSSSSVRTGELFFGEGSRLTVL.

The V and J genes are TRBV28 and TRBJ2-2; D gene uncertain. Between the trimmed V and J ends, which lost 2 bases and 13 bases, there was a span of 14 bases. Germline loops: CDR1 MDHEN, CDR2 SYDVKM. This CDR3 spans 13 amino acids. DNA for the CDR3: TGTGCCAGCAGTTTACATGGTTTTATGGGGCTGTTTTTT. It is translated as CASSLHGFMGLFF.

The table lists this clone with a count of one. The chain links TRBV18 to TRBJ2-3; 11 nucleotides align to TRBD2. Germline-derived CDR1 and CDR2 are KGHSH and LQKENI. With V trimmed by 6 bases and J by 0 bases, 8 bases remained unmatched. The CDR3 spans 17 residues. CDR3 residues: CASSPSLAGASTDTQYF. CDR3 coding DNA: TGTGCCAGCTCGCCATCACTAGCGGGAGCTAGCACAGATACGCAGTATTTT.

The V and J genes are TRBV27 and TRBJ2-1; D tentatively fits TRBD1 or TRBD2 (6 bases each). Germline V CDR1 and CDR2: MNHEY, SMNVEV (reference sequence). V shed 3 bases and J shed 2 bases, with 14 bases lying between them. The CDR3 is 16 residues long. Written as DNA, the CDR3 is TGTGCCAGCAGTTTTCAGGGGAGGTCCACCTACAATGAGCAGTTCTTC. Residues: CASSFQGRSTYNEQFF.

The V gene is TRBV10-3, the J gene TRBJ2-5; tentative D call: TRBD1 (6 bases). From germline, CDR1 is ENHRY and CDR2 SYGVKD. V lost 0 bases and J lost 6, with 11 bases in between. The CDR3 length is 14 residues. The CDR3 loop reads CAISESTGGKTQYF. For the CDR3, the DNA is TGTGCCATCAGTGAGTCGACAGGTGGAAAGACCCAGTACTTC.

As regards this clone: At one end, the junction sequence differs from germline, possibly due to a read error. This sequence joins TRBV28 and TRBJ1-5; TRBD1 is a possible D gene (5 bases). CDR3 length: 14 amino acids. From germline, CDR1 is MDHEN and CDR2 SYDVKM. As DNA, the CDR3 is TGTGCCAGCAGCTTAGTTGACAGCAATCAACCCCAGCATTTT. This sequence encodes CASSLVDSNQPQHF.

This clone has just one count. The chain combines TRBV6-5 with TRBJ1-1; maybe TRBD1 (5 bases). CDR1 is MNHEY, CDR2 SVGAGI, per germline. The V and J ends lost 5 bases and 1 base respectively, with 14 bases between them. This CDR3 contains 15 residues. CDR3 sequence: CASSRTGRTNTEAFF. The CDR3 coding sequence is TGTGCCAGCAGTAGAACGGGACGGACGAACACTGAAGCTTTCTTT.

This clone was seen many times. The rearrangement links TRBV28 to TRBJ2-5; either TRBD1 or TRBD2 may supply D (5 bases each). This CDR3 has 14 residues. The V end lost 7 bases, the J end lost 2 bases, and 14 bases lay between the germline ends. Germline V gene data show CDR1 as MDHEN and CDR2 as SYDVKM. The chain's CDR3 is CASKRRPGQETQYF. The DNA for the CDR3 is TGTGCCAGCAAGAGGAGGCCAGGGCAAGAGACCCAGTACTTC.

The gene calls are TRBV7-3 and TRBJ2-1, with 9 bases that match TRBD2. This CDR3 comprises 15 residues. Germline V lookup: CDR1 SGHTA, CDR2 FQGTGA. V lost 4 bases and J lost 3; bases outside the gene matches: 4. CDR3 sequence reads: CASSSLAGDYNEQFF. The CDR3 nucleotides are TGTGCCAGCAGCTCATTAGCGGGGGACTACAATGAGCAGTTCTTC.

The chain recombines TRBV10-1 with TRBJ1-1; no clear D gene. Trimming removed 3 bases at V and 1 base at J, with 6 bases between. The CDR3 has 13 residues. Per germline, CDR1 WNHNN and CDR2 SYGVQD (reference sequence). DNA of the CDR3: TGCGCCAGCAGTGAATCCGCGAACACTGAAGCTTTCTTT. Translated: CASSESANTEAFF.

This clone was observed a single time. The chain employs TRBV7-9 and TRBJ2-3; the match to TRBD2 covers 7 bases. V trimming: 5 bases; J trimming: 3 bases; junction bases outside the gene matches: 8. CDR3 size: 15 residues. CDR1 and CDR2 from the germline V gene are SEHNR and FQNEAQ (reference sequence). In DNA form, the CDR3 reads TGTGCCAGCAGCCCCTTCGGAGCGGGGACAGATACGCAGTATTTT. Translation: CASSPFGAGTDTQYF.

This chain uses TRBV19 with TRBJ1-5, with D hard to call. The CDR3 runs 14 residues. Germline V CDR1 and CDR2: LNHDA, SQIVND (reference sequence). The ends were cut back, 7 bases at V and 3 bases at J, with 13 bases in the middle. For the CDR3, the DNA is TGTGCCAGTACCCCGGACTTCCCCAATCAGCCCCAGCATTTT. Protein product: CASTPDFPNQPQHF.

With regard to this clone: The same CDR3 is also encoded by other DNA sequences in this sample. The chain carries TRBV10-3 and TRBJ1-2; D is ambiguous. V gave up 0 bases and J gave up 7 bases, with 9 bases separating them. The CDR3 totals 13 residues. Germline V gives CDR1 ENHRY, CDR2 SYGVKD. CDR3 DNA: TGTGCCATCAGTGAGTCGGGTTTGGGTGGCTACACCTTC. Protein sequence: CAISESGLGGYTF.

This clone was seen once. The chain combines TRBV28 with TRBJ2-7, with 14 bases lining up with TRBD2. The CDR3 has 17 residues. The V gene end was trimmed by 4 bases and the J gene end by 0 bases; junction bases not matched to a gene: 5. Germline values: CDR1 MDHEN, CDR2 SYDVKM. The CDR3 sequence is CASSWTSGRTSSYEQYF. Written as DNA, the CDR3 is TGTGCCAGCAGTTGGACTAGCGGGAGGACGAGCTCCTACGAGCAGTACTTC.

A few counts support this clone. The genes are TRBV2 and TRBJ2-7; D call uncertain. The CDR3 spans 12 residues. Deletions cut 6 bases from V and 4 bases from J, with 10 bases between. Germline lookup yields CDR1 SNHLY and CDR2 FYNNEI. The CDR3 loop is CASRLDTYEQYF. CDR3 DNA sequence: TGTGCCAGCAGATTGGATACTTACGAGCAGTACTTC.

The chain has TRBV5-4 and TRBJ2-5; perhaps TRBD2 as D (5 bases). Germline V gene lookup returns CDR1 SGHNT and CDR2 YYREEE (reference sequence). There are 12 residues in the CDR3. The V end lost 0 bases, the J end lost 11 bases, and 11 bases lay between the germline ends. The CDR3 here is CASSLALGGQYF. For the CDR3, the DNA is TGTGCCAGCAGCTTGGCCCTCGGAGGTCAGTACTTC.